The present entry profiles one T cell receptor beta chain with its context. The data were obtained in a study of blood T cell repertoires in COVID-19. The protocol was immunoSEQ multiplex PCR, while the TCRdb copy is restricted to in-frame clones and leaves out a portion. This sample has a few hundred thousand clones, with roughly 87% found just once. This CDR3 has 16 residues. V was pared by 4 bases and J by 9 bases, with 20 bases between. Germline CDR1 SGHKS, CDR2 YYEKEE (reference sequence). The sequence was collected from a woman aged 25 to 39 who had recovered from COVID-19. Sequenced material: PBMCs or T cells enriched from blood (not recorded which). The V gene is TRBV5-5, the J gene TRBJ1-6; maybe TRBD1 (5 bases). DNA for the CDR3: TGTGCCAGCAGCCCACACGCAGGGCCTTTGATTTCACCCCTCCACTTT. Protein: CASSPHAGPLISPLHF.